The sequence of this T cell receptor (beta chain) was determined in a study of cytomegalovirus exposure and HLA in healthy donors. Study-wide results and caveats: V- and J-gene trimming in TCR beta was tied to a missense DCLRE1C variant by an analysis performed later. A later analysis reportedly identified an Asian-associated ancestry cluster as carrying fewer N-insertions than the roughly 700-donor mean. Later on, an analysis tied approximately 17,000 TCR beta sequences to HLA alleles at 0.05 false discovery rate. Altogether, 150 to 200 TCR beta chains were recorded as cytomegalovirus-associated.

On this clone itself: Its matching antigen is unknown.

The CDR3 extends over 15 amino acids. The ends were cut back, 6 bases at V and 7 bases at J, with 21 bases in the middle. In germline, CDR1 is LGHNA, CDR2 YSLEER. Amplification used 60 Vbeta primers and 13 Jbeta primers. Only in-frame clones appear in the TCRdb table, and some are missing; sequencing was by immunoSEQ multiplex PCR. The sample has about 130,000 clones; approximately 80% are singletons. The rearrangement joins TRBV4-3 to TRBJ1-2; D ambiguous. Material: PBMCs. The TCR sequence derives from a man aged 35-49 years in good health and CMV-seronegative. CDR3 nucleotides: TGCGCCAGCAGACTCGAAGGTACGGTCCGCGGTGGCTACACCTTC. It is translated as CASRLEGTVRGGYTF.